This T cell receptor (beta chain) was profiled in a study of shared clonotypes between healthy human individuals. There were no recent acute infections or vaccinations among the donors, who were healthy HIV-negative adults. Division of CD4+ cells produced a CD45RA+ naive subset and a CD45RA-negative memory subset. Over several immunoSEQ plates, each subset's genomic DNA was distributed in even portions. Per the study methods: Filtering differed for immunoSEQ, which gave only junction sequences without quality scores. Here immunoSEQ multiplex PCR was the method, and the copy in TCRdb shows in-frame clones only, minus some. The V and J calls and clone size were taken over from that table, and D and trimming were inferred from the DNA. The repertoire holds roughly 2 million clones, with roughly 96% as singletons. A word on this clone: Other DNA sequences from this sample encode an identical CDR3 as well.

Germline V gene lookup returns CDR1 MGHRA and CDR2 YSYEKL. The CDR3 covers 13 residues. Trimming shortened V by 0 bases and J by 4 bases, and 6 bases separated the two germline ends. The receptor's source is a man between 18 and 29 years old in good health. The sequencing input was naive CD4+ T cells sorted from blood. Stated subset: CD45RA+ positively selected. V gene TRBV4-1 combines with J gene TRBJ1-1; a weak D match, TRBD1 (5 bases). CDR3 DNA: TGCGCCAGCAGCCAAGAAAGGGGCACTGAAGCTTTCTTT. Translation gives CASSQERGTEAFF.